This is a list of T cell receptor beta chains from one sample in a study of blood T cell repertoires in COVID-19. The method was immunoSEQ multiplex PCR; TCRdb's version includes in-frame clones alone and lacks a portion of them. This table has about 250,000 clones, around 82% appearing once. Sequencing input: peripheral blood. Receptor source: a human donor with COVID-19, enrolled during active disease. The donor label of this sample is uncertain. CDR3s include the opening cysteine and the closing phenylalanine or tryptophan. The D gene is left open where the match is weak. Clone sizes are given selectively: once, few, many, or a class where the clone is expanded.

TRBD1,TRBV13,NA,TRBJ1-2,TGTGCCAGCAGCGAAAAGACAGGGGTTAGGTATGGCTACACCTTC,CASSEKTGVRYGYTF
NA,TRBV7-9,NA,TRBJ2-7,TGTGCCAGCAGCTTAACGGGCTACGAGCAGTACTTC,CASSLTGYEQYF
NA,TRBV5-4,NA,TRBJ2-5,TGTGCCAGCGCCCGGGGAGGCCTCCAAGAGACCCAGTACTTC,CASARGGLQETQYF
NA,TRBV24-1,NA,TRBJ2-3,TGTGCCACCAGTGACGCAACAGGGTCGGATACGCAGTATTTT,CATSDATGSDTQYF
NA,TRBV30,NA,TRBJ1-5,TGTGCCTGGAGTCCCGGACAGCGTGGCAATCAGCCCCAGCATTTT,CAWSPGQRGNQPQHF
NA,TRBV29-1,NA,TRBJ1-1,TGCAGCGTTGTGGTAACGAGAACCACTGAAGCTTTCTTT,CSVVVTRTTEAFF
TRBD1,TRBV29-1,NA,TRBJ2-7,TGCAGCGGCTCGAACCCAGGGGGCTACGAGCAGTACTTC,CSGSNPGGYEQYF
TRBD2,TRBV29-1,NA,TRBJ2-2,TGCAGCGGAGGGGCGGGAGACGGGGAGCTGTTTTTT,CSGGAGDGELFF
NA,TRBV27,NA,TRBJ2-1,TGTGCCAGCAGTTTATTAATTTACAATGAGCAGTTCTTC,CASSLLIYNEQFF
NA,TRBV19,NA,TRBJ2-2,TGTGCCAGCCCCAAAGATGGGCGCGGGGCCTACACCGGGGAGCTGTTTTTT,CASPKDGRGAYTGELFF
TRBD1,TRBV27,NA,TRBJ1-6,TGTGCCAGCAGTCCGGACAGGGGCGGGAATTCACCCCTCCACTTT,CASSPDRGGNSPLHF
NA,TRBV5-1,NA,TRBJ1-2,TGCGCCAGCAGCCAATCAGGACAGATTAACTATGGCTACACCTTC,CASSQSGQINYGYTF
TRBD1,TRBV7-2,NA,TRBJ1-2,TGTGCCAGCACCTCACCGGGACAGATCTATGGCTACACCTTC,CASTSPGQIYGYTF
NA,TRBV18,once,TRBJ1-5,TGTGCCAGCTCAGCGAACAGGGCAGGGGCGAATAGCAATCAGCCCCAGCATTTT,CASSANRAGANSNQPQHF
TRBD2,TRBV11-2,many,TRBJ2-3,TGTGCCAGCAGCCCGGGGCTAGCGGGAGTAAATACGCAGTATTTT,CASSPGLAGVNTQYF
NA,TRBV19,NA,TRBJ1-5,TGTGCCAGTAGTATGGCGGGTTTCAATCAGCCCCAGCATTTT,CASSMAGFNQPQHF
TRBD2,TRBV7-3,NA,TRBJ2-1,TGTGCCAGCAGCTTAAGGGCACTAGCGGGAGGGCCCGGGGTTTACAATGAGCAGTTCTTC,CASSLRALAGGPGVYNEQFF
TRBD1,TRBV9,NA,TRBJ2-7,TGTGCCAGCAGCCCGACAGGGGCTCATGTTGGCGAGCAGTACTTC,CASSPTGAHVGEQYF
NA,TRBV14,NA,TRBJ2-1,TGTGCCAGCAGCCAAGTACAGAACTCCTACAATGAGCAGTTCTTC,CASSQVQNSYNEQFF
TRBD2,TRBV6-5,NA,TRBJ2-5,TGTGCCAGCAGTAGGACTAGCGGGAGTTTAGAGACCCAGTACTTC,CASSRTSGSLETQYF
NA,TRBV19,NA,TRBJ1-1,TGTGCCAGTAGATACGAAATCGGGAACACTGAAGCTTTCTTT,CASRYEIGNTEAFF
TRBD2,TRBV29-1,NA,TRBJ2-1,TGCAGCTTCTCCGGGACTAGCGGATTAAGCTCCTACAATGAGCAGTTCTTC,CSFSGTSGLSSYNEQFF
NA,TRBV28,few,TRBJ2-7,TGTGCCAGCAGGTCAGGGTATGAGCAGTACTTC,CASRSGYEQYF
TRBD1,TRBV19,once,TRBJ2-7,TGTGCCAGTAGTAGACAGGGGATTTTGTACGAGCAGTACTTC,CASSRQGILYEQYF
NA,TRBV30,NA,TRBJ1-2,TGTGCCTGGAGTGTACAAGCGCAATACTATGGCTACACCTTC,CAWSVQAQYYGYTF
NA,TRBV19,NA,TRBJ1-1,TGTGCCAGTAGTATATCGAGGGTCCGGGTCACTGAAGCTTTCTTT,CASSISRVRVTEAFF
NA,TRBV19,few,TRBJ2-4,TGTGCCAGTAGTATACGCGGTGGGGAGAACATTCAGTACTTC,CASSIRGGENIQYF
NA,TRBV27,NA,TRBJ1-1,TGTGCCAGCACCCGAAGGGGGGGGGAGGGAGCTTTCTTT,CASTRRGGEGAFF
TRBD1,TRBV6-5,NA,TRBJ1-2,TGTGCCAGCAGTCGGGACAGGGGAAACTATGGCTACACCTTC,CASSRDRGNYGYTF
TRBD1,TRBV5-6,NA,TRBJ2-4,TGTGCCAGCAGCCTCTGGGGACAGGGGGATGAAAACATTCAGTACTTC,CASSLWGQGDENIQYF
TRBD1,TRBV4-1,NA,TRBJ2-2,TGCGCCAGCAGCCAGGGACAGGGGGTGTGGAACACCGGGGAGCTGTTTTTT,CASSQGQGVWNTGELFF
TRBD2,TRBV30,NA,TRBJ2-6,TGTGCCTGGAGTCCCCCGGGACTAGCGGGAGGGCCTGTATTGGGGGCCAACGTCCTGACTTTC,CAWSPPGLAGGPVLGANVLTF
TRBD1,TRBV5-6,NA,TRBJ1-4,TGTGCCAGCAGCTTCGGGACAGGTGCAACTAATGAAAAACTGTTTTTT,CASSFGTGATNEKLFF
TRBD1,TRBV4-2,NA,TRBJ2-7,TGTGCCAGCAGCCAAGATCCTACAGGGGGATACTCCTACGAGCAGTACTTC,CASSQDPTGGYSYEQYF
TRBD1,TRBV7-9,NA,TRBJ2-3,TGTGCCAGCAGCTTAGGCGGACAGGGTATCACAGATACGCAGTATTTT,CASSLGGQGITDTQYF
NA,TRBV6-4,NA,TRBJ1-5,TGTGCCAGCAGTCCGGACAGTTGGCAGCCCCAGCATTTT,CASSPDSWQPQHF
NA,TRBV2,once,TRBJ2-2,TGTGCCAGCAACTTTCTCGGGAACACCGGGGAGCTGTTTTTT,CASNFLGNTGELFF
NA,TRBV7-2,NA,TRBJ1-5,TGTGCCAGCAGCTTTGGTCAGCAGGGATTCAATCAGCCCCAGCATTTT,CASSFGQQGFNQPQHF
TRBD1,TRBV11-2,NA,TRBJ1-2,TGTGCCAGCAGCTTATCAGGGACAGGGCGCTATGGCTACACCTTC,CASSLSGTGRYGYTF
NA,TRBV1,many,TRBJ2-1,TGCACCAGCAGCCAAGATGAAGGGACTCCCGGGAGTTGGGATAATGAGCAGTTCTTC,CTSSQDEGTPGSWDNEQFF
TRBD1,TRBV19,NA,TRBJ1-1,TGTGCCAGTAGTGTGCAACAGGGGGCTTTGGCTGAAGCTTTCTTT,CASSVQQGALAEAFF
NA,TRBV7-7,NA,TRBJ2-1,TGTGCTAGCGGACCGGGACTTCTTTCATACAATGAGCAGTTCTTC,CASGPGLLSYNEQFF
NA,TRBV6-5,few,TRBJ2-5,TGTGCCGTAAATCAAGAGACCCAGTACTTC,CAVNQETQYF
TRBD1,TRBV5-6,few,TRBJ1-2,TGTGCCAGCAGCTTCGGGACAGGGGGCGCCGAGGATGGCTACACCTTC,CASSFGTGGAEDGYTF
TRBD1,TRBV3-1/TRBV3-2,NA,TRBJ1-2,TGTGCCAGCTCTACTGGGACAGACTATGGCTACACCTTC,CASSTGTDYGYTF
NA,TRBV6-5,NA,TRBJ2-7,TGTGCCAGCAGCCCCCAGAGGGCTGGCTACGAGCAGTACTTC,CASSPQRAGYEQYF
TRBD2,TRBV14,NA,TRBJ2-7,TGTGCCAGCAGTCGTCCCATAATAGCGGGAGGGCCCTACGAGCAGTACTTC,CASSRPIIAGGPYEQYF
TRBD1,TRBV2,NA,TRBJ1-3,TGTGCCAGCAGTGGTCGGGACAGGGTTGGAAACACCATATATTTT,CASSGRDRVGNTIYF
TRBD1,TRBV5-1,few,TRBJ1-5,TGCGCCAGCAGCTTGGGACAGGGAAGTCAGCCCCAGCATTTT,CASSLGQGSQPQHF
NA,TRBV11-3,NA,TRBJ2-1,TGTGCCAGCAGCTTTGCGGGATTTGAGGGTGAGCAGTTCTTC,CASSFAGFEGEQFF
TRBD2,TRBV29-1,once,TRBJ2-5,TGCAGCGTTGTAGCGGGGATAAGTTTTCCTGACCCATACCAAGAGACCCAGTACTTC,CSVVAGISFPDPYQETQYF
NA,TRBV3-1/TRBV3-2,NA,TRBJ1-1,TGTGCCAGCAGCCAATGGGGGCCTAACACTGAAGCTTTCTTT,CASSQWGPNTEAFF
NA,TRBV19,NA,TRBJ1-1,TGTGCCAGTGGAGGGAGCTTGAACACTGAAGCTTTCTTT,CASGGSLNTEAFF
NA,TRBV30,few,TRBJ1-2,TGTGCCTGGAGTGTCCAGGGCAGTGGCTACACCTTC,CAWSVQGSGYTF
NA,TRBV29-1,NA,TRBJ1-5,TGCAGCGTTGGAAGTCGGCAGGGCAATCAGCCCCAGCATTTT,CSVGSRQGNQPQHF
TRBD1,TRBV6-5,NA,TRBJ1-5,TGTGCCAGCAGTTACGGGGACAGCAATAGCAATCAGCCCCAGCATTTT,CASSYGDSNSNQPQHF
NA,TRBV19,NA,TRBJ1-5,TGTGCCAGCCGGGAGAGAGCCGGAGGGGAAGCCCAGCATTTT,CASRERAGGEAQHF
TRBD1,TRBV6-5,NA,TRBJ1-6,TGTGCCAGCAGTAGAGGACAGGGGGCGAATTCACCCCTCCACTTT,CASSRGQGANSPLHF
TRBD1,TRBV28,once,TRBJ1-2,TGTGCCAGCAGTCCTCCGACAGGGCGGAATGGCTACACCTTC,CASSPPTGRNGYTF